This TCR beta chain came from a study of CD8 T cells in ankylosing spondylitis. In making TCR beta libraries, quantitative 5'-RACE with molecular barcodes was used. MiXCR, applied by TCRdb to the 5' RACE reads, yields one record per CDR3 protein. The sample carries around 130,000 distinct CDR3 sequences, roughly a tenth recorded once. The CDR3 has 14 amino acids. Germline CDR1 and CDR2: DFQATT and SNEGSKA (reference sequence). V gave up 1 base and J gave up 2 bases; unmatched junction bases: 4. This clonotype showed up just a few times. The antigen is undetermined. Whole-study results and caveats: It was reported that disease-linked clones were significantly enriched in matched ankylosing spondylitis synovial fluid.

The sample taken for sequencing was blood, either unsorted or a sorted T cell fraction (not recorded which). The sequence derives from a male donor with ankylosing spondylitis or in good health (not recorded which). This rearrangement joins TRBV20-1 to TRBJ1-2, with 7 bases that match TRBD1. CDR3 DNA sequence: TGCAGTGCTAGAGGGACAGGAGAAAACTATGGCTACACCTTC. It yields the protein CSARGTGENYGYTF.